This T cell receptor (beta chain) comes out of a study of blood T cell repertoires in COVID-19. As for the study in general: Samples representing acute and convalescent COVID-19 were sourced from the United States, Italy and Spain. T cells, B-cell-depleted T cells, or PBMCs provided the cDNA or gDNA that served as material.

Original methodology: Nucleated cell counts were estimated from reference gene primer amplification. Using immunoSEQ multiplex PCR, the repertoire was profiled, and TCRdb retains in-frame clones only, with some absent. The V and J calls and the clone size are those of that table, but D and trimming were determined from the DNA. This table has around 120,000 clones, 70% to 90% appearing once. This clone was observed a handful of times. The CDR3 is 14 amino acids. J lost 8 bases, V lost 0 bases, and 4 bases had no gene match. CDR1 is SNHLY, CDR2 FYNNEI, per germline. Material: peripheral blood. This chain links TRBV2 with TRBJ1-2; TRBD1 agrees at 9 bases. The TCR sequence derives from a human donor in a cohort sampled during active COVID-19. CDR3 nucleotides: TGTGCCAGCAGTGAAGCCCTACAGGGGGCAGGCTACACCTTC. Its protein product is CASSEALQGAGYTF.